This T cell receptor beta chain was captured in a study of control samples from healthy donors and cancer patients. CDR3 size: 13 residues. CDR1 SQVTM and CDR2 ANQGSEA come from the germline V gene. Deletions cut 6 bases from V and 5 bases from J, with 16 bases between. Sequencing was performed with immunoSEQ multiplex PCR; in TCRdb, only in-frame clones are kept and a portion is missing. This table holds approximately 69,000 clones, approximately 89% found once. The TCR comes from a man aged 60 to 75 with colorectal cancer. The sample consisted of PBMCs. The chain employs TRBV29-1 and TRBJ1-1; D perhaps matches TRBD1 (5 bases). The CDR3 DNA reads as TGCAGCGTGGATACCAGGGTCGGGACTGAAGCTTTCTTT. This codes for CSVDTRVGTEAFF.